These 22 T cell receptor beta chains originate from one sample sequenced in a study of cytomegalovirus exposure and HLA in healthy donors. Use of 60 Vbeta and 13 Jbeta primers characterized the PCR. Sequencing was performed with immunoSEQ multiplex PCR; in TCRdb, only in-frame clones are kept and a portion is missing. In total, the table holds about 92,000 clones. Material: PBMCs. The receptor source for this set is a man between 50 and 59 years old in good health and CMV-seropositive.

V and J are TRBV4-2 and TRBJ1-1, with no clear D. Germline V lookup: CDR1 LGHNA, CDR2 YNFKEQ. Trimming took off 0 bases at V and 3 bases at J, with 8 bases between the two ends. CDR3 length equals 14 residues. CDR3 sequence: CASSQDGKDTEAFF. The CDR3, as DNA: TGTGCCAGCAGCCAAGACGGGAAAGACACTGAAGCTTTCTTT.

The CDR3 region is CASSIDAGGETEAFF. The CDR3 DNA sequence: TGTGCCAGTAGTATAGACGCAGGGGGAGAAACTGAAGCTTTCTTT. J is TRBJ1-1 and V is TRBV19; 7 bases map to TRBD1. Unmatched junction bases numbered 6, after V lost 0 bases and J lost 5 bases. The CDR3 loop spans 15 amino acids. Germline CDR1 and CDR2: LNHDA and SQIVND (reference sequence).

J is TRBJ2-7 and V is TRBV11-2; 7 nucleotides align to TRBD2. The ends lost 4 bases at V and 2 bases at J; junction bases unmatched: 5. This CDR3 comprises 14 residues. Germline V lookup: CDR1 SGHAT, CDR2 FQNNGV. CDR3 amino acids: CASSWGGGTYEQYF. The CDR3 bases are TGTGCCAGCAGCTGGGGGGGAGGAACCTACGAGCAGTACTTC.

The CDR3 bases are TGTTCGGTTGGGGGGTCCTGGGAGACCCAGTACTTC. Its translation: CSVGGSWETQYF. The rearrangement uses TRBV19 and TRBJ2-5; perhaps TRBD2 as D (6 bases). Germline values: CDR1 LNHDA, CDR2 SQIVND (reference sequence). The CDR3 totals 12 residues.

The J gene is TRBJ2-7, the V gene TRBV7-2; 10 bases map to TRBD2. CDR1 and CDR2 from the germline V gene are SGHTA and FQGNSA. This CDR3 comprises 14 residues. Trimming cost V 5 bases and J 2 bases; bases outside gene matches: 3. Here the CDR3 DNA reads TGTGCCAGCAGCAGGACTAGCGGTACCTACGAGCAGTACTTC. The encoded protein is CASSRTSGTYEQYF.

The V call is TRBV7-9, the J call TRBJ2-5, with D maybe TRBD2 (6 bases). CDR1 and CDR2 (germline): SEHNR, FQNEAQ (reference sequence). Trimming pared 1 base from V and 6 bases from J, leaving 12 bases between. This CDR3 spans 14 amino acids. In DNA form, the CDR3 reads TGTGCCAGCAGCTTAGGTACGCTAGCGCAGACCCAGTACTTC. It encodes CASSLGTLAQTQYF.

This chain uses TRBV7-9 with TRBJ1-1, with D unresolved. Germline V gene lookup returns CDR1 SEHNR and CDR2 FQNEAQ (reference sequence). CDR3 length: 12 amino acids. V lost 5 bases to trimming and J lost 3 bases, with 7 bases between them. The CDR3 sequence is CASSPVDTEAFF. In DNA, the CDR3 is TGTGCCAGCAGCCCTGTAGACACTGAAGCTTTCTTT.

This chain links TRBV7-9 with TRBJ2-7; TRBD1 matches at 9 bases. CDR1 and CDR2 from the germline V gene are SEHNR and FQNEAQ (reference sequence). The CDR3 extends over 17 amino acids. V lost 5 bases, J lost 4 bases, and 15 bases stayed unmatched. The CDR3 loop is CASSLGGAGTGLYEQYF. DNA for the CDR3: TGTGCCAGCAGCCTAGGAGGCGCCGGGACAGGGTTATACGAGCAGTACTTC.

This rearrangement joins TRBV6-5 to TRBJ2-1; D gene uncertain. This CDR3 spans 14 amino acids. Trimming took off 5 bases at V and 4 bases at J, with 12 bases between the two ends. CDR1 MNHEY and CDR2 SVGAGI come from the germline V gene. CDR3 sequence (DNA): TGTGCCAGCAGTCCCCAGGCCGGATACAATGAGCAGTTCTTC. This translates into CASSPQAGYNEQFF.

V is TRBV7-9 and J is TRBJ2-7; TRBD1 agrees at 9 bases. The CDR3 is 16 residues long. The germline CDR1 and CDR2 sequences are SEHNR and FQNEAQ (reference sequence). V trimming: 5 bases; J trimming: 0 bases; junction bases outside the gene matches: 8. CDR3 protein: CASSGRGTGSSYEQYV. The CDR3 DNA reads TGTGCCAGCAGCGGCCGGGGGACAGGGAGCTCCTACGAGCAGTACGTC.

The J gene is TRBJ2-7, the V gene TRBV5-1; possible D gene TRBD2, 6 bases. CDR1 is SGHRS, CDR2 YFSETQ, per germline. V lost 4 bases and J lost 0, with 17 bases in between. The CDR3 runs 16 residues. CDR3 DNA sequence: TGCGCCAGCAGCCCCAAGGGAGGCAGTAGCTCCTACGAGCAGTACTTC. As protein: CASSPKGGSSSYEQYF.

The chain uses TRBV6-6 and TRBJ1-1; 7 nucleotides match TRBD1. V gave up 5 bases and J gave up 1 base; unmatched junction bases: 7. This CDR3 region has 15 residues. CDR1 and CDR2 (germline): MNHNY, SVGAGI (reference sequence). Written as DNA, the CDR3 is TGTGCCAGCAGTAGAGACAGGGTGGGGAACACTGAAGCTTTCTTT. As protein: CASSRDRVGNTEAFF.

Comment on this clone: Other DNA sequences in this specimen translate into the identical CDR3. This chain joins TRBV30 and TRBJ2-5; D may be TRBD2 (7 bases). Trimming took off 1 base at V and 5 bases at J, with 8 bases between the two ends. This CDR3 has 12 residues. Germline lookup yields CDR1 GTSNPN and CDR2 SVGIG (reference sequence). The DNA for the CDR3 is TGTGCCTGGAGTGCGGGGGGCGAGACCCAGTACTTC. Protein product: CAWSAGGETQYF. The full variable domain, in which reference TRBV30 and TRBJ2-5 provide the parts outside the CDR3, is SQTIHQWPATLVQPVGSPLSLECTVEGTSNPNLYWYRQAAGRGLQLLFYSVGIGQISSEVPQNLSASRPQDRQFILSSKKLLLSDSGFYLCAWSAGGETQYFGPGTRLLVL.

CDR3 residues: CASSPTGTVNTEAFF. CDR3 coding DNA: TGTGCCAGCAGTCCAACCGGGACAGTGAACACTGAAGCTTTCTTT. V gene TRBV25-1 combines with J gene TRBJ1-1, with 7 positions matching TRBD1. Trimming took 5 bases from V and 0 from J; bases not matched to a gene: 6. In germline, CDR1 is MGHDK, CDR2 SYGVNS. This CDR3 has 15 amino acids.

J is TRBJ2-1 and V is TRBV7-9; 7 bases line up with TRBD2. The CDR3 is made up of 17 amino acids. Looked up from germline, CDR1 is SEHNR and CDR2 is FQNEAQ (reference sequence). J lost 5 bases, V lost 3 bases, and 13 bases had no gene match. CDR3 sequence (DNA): TGTGCCAGCAGCTTTGGTGTCGGGGGGAAAATAAACAATGAGCAGTTCTTC. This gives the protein CASSFGVGGKINNEQFF.

The CDR3 DNA reads TGTGCCAGCAGCTCCTATAGCAATCAGCCCCAGCATTTT. Translated: CASSSYSNQPQHF. The chain combines TRBV6-5 with TRBJ1-5; unclear D gene. Between the trimmed V and J ends, which lost 6 bases and 0 bases, there was a span of 6 bases. The germline V gene has CDR1 MNHEY and CDR2 SVGAGI. The CDR3 consists of 13 residues.

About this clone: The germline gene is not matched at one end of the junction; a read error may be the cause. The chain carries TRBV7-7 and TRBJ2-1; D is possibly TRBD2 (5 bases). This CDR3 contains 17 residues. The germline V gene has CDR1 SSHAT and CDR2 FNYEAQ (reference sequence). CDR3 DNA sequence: TGTGCTAGCAGCCCCAGCGGAGGTGGGAACTCCTACAATGAGCAGTTCTTC. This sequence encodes CASSPSGGGNSYNEQFF.

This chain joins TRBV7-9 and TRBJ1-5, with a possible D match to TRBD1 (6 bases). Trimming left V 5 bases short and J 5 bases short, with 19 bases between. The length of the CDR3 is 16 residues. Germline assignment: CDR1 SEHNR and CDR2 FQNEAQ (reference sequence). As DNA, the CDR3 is TGTGCCAGCAGCAAGGCGATCACAGGGCCCGATCAGCCCCAGCATTTT. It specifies CASSKAITGPDQPQHF.

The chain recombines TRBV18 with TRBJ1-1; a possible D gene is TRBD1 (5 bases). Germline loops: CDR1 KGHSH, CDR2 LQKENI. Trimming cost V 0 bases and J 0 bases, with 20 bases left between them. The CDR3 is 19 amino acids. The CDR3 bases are TGTGCCAGCTCACCACCGTTAGGCAGGGAGGGAGTTCTGAACACTGAAGCTTTCTTT. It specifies CASSPPLGREGVLNTEAFF.

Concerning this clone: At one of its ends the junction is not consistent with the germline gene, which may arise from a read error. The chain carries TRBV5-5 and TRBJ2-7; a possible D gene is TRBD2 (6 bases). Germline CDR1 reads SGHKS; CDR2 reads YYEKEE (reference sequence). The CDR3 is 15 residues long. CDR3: CASSPEGPLSHEQYF. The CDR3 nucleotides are TGTGCCAGCAGCCCGGAGGGCCCGCTCTCCCACGAGCAGTACTTC.

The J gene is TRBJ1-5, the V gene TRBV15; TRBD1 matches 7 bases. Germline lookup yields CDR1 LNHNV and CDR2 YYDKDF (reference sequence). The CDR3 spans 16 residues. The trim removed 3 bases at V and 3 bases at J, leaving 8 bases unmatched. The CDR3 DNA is TGTGCCACCAGCAGCAAGGACAGGCAATTCAATCAGCCCCAGCATTTT. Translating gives CATSSKDRQFNQPQHF.

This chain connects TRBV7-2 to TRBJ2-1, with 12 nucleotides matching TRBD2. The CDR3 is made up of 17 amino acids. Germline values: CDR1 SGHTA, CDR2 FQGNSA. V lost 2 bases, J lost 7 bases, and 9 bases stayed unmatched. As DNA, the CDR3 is TGTGCCAGCAGCTTACCCAGACTAGCGGGAGTAATTAATGAGCAGTTCTTC. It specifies CASSLPRLAGVINEQFF.